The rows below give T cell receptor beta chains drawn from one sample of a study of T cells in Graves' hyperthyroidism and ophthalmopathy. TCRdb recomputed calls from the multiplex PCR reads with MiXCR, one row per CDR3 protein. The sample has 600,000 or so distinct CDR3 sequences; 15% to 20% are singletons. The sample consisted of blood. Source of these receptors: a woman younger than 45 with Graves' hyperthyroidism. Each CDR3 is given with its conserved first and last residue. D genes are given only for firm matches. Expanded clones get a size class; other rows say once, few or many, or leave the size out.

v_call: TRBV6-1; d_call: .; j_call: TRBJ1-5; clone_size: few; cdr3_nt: TGTGCCAGCAGTGAAGCAGGAAGTTTCAATCAGCCCCAGCATTTT; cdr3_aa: CASSEAGSFNQPQHF
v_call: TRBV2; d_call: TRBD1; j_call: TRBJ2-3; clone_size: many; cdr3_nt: TGTGCCAGCAAGGGACAGATTAGCACAGATACGCAGTATTTT; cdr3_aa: CASKGQISTDTQYF
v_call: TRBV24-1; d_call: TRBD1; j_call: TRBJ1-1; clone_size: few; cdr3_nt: TGTGCCACCAGTGACCATACAGGGGGCACTGAAGCTTTCTTT; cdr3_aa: CATSDHTGGTEAFF
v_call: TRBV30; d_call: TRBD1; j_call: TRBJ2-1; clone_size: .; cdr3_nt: TGTACCTGGGGACCTCCGGGACAGGGGACGGACAATGAGCAGTTCTTC; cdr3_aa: CTWGPPGQGTDNEQFF
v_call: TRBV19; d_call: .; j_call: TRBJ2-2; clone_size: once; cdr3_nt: TGTGCCAGTAGTATAGGTGCGCGGACCGGGGAGCTGTTTTTT; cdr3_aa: CASSIGARTGELFF
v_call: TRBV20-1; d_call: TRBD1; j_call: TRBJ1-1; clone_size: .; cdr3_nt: TGCAGTGCTAGAGTCATCAGGGGGTTCACTGAAGCTTTCTTT; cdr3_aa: CSARVIRGFTEAFF
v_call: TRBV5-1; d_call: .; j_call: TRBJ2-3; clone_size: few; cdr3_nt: TGCGCCAGCAGCGACCGCTTTGGGACTAGCACAGATACGCAGTATTTT; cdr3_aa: CASSDRFGTSTDTQYF
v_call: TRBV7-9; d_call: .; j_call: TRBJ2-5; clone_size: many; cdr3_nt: TGTGCCAGCAGCTTACAGGGGCGAAAGACCCAGTACTTC; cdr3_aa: CASSLQGRKTQYF
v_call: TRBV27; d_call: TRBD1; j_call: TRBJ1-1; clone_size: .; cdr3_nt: TGTGCCAGCAGGCCGAACAGGGGGCCTGAAGCTTTCTTT; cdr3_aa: CASRPNRGPEAFF
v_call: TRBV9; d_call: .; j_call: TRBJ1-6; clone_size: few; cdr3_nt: TGTGCCAGCAGCGTAGACGACGGACTTTCACCCCTCCACTTT; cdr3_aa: CASSVDDGLSPLHF
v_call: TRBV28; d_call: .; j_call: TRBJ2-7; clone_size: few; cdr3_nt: TGTGCCAGCAGTGGGGGGGCCACTGGCACCTACGAGCAGTACTTC; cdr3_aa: CASSGGATGTYEQYF
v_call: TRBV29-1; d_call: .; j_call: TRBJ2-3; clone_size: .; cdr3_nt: TGCAGCGTCGCCGGACAGAACACAGATACGCAGTATTTT; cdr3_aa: CSVAGQNTDTQYF
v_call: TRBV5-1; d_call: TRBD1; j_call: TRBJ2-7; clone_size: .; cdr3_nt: TGCGCCAGCAGCTTGGGTGGGACAGGGGGTACCTACGAGCAGTACTTC; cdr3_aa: CASSLGGTGGTYEQYF
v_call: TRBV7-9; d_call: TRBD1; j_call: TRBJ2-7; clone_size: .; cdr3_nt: TGTGCCAGCAGCTTAGCTGGGACAGATGGAGAGCAGTACTTC; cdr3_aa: CASSLAGTDGEQYF
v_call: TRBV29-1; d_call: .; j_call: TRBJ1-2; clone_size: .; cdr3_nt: TGCAGCTTTCGCGGGGGAGGCGATGGCTACACCTTC; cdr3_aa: CSFRGGGDGYTF
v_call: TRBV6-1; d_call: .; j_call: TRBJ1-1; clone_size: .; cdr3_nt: TGTGCCAGCAGCGAAGGGACGCTATCGAACACTGAAGCTTTCTTT; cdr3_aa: CASSEGTLSNTEAFF
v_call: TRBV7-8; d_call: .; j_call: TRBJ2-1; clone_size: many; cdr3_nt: TGTGCCAGCAGCCCACCATCAAGGGGGAACAATGAGCAGTTCTTC; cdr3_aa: CASSPPSRGNNEQFF
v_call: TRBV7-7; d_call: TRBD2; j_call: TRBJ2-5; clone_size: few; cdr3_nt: TGTGCTAGCAGCTTGGCCGGGACTAGAGAGACCCAGTACTTC; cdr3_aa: CASSLAGTRETQYF
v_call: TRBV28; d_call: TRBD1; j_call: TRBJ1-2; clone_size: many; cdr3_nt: TGTGCCAGCAGTTTGGCACCAGGGACAGGGGTCTCTGGCTACACCTTC; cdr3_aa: CASSLAPGTGVSGYTF
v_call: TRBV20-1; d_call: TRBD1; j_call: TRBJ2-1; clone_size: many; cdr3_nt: TGCAGTGCTCCTAGACAGGGGAAGAACAATGAGCAGTTCTTC; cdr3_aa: CSAPRQGKNNEQFF
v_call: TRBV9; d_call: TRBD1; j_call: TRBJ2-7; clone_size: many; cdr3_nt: TGTGCCAGCAGCAGCCGGGACAGCTCCTACGAGCAGTACTTC; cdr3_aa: CASSSRDSSYEQYF
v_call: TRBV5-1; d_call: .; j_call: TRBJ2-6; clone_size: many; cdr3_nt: TGCGCCAGCAGCTTGGGGGGGCTCAGCTCTGGGGCCAACGTCCTGACTTTC; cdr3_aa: CASSLGGLSSGANVLTF
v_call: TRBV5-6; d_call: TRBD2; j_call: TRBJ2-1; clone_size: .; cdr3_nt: TGTGCCAGCAGCTTGATAGCTAGCGGGAGGAATGAGCAGTTCTTC; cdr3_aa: CASSLIASGRNEQFF
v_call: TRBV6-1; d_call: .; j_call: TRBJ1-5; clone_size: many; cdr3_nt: TGTGCCACCATCAAAGGACAGTCTTATCAGCCCCAGCATTTT; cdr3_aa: CATIKGQSYQPQHF
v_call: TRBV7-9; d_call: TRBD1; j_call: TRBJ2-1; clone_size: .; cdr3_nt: TGTGCCAGCAGCAGGACAGGGGGCGCAGGTATCTTCGCCAATGAGCAGTTCTTC; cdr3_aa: CASSRTGGAGIFANEQFF
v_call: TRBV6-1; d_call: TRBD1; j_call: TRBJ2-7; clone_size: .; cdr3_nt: TGTGCCAGCAGCCCACCGGGGACAGGGTTAGAAGAGCAGTACTTC; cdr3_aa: CASSPPGTGLEEQYF
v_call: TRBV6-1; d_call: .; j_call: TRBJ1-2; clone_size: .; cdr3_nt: TGTGCCAGCGCCCTGAAATTGCGGAACTATGGCTACACCTTC; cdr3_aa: CASALKLRNYGYTF
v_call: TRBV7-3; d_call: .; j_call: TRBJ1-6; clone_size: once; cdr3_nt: TGTGCCAGCAGCGGCGGACAGCCGAATTCACCCCTCCACTTT; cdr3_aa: CASSGGQPNSPLHF
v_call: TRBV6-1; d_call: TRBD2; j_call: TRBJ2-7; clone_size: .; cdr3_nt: TGTGCCAGCAGGCGGGGAGCGGGAGACGAGCAGTACTTC; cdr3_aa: CASRRGAGDEQYF
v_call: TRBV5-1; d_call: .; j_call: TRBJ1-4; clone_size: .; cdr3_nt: TGCGCCAGCAGCCCTTCTCAACCAACTAATGAAAAACTGTTTTTT; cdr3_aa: CASSPSQPTNEKLFF
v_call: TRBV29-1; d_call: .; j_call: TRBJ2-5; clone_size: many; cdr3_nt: TGCAGCGTTGATTGGGTGAGGGAGACCCAGTACTTC; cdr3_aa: CSVDWVRETQYF
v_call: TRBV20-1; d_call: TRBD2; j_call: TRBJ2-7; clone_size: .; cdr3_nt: TGCAGTGCTAGTCCCATCTCCGGACTAGCGGGAGGGGATGAGCAGTACTTC; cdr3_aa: CSASPISGLAGGDEQYF
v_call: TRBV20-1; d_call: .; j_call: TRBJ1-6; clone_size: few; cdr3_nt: TGCAGTGCTAGACGAGGGGGTTCACCCCTCCACTTT; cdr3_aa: CSARRGGSPLHF
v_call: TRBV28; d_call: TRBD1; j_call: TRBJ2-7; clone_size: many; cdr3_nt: TGTGCCAGCAGTTCCGGGACAGGGGTGAACGAGCAGTACTTC; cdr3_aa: CASSSGTGVNEQYF